Presented here are 23 T cell receptor beta chains from one specimen sequenced in a study of T cell responses to AZD1222 COVID-19 vaccine. Method: immunoSEQ multiplex PCR; TCRdb's copy keeps in-frame clones and lacks some. The data show over 150,000 clones, 94% seen once. The material was peripheral blood, obtained 28 days after the second AZD1222 dose. The receptors come from an adult who received the AZD1222 COVID-19 vaccine.

Only one count was recorded for this clone. This chain joins TRBV7-9 and TRBJ2-7; no firm D call. V was shortened by 5 bases and J by 5 bases, with 16 bases between the two germline ends. The germline V gene has CDR1 SEHNR and CDR2 FQNEAQ (reference sequence). The CDR3 has 14 residues. The CDR3 loop is CASSPPAVAHEQYF. The CDR3 DNA reads as TGTGCCAGCAGCCCCCCGGCGGTGGCCCACGAGCAGTACTTC.

Of note for this clone: Other DNA variants within this sample encode the same CDR3. The J gene is TRBJ1-1, the V gene TRBV11-2, with D hard to call. Between the trimmed V and J ends, which lost 5 bases and 1 base, there was a span of 14 bases. This CDR3 region has 15 residues. From germline, CDR1 is SGHAT and CDR2 FQNNGV. The CDR3 protein is CASSHGQVSNTEAFF. CDR3 nucleotides: TGTGCCAGCAGCCACGGGCAGGTTTCGAACACTGAAGCTTTCTTT.

The chain has TRBV19 and TRBJ1-2; D perhaps matches TRBD1 (5 bases). Trimming shortened V by 3 bases and J by 7 bases, and 12 bases separated the two germline ends. The CDR3 runs to 13 residues. Germline CDR1 reads LNHDA; CDR2 reads SQIVND (reference sequence). For the CDR3, the DNA is TGTGCCAGTAGTATCTTGGGACTTGGTGGCTACACCTTC. Protein product: CASSILGLGGYTF.

This chain connects TRBV19 to TRBJ1-1; D perhaps matches TRBD1 (5 bases). Trimming stripped 1 base from V and 1 base from J, with 10 bases between. The CDR3 covers 15 residues. The germline gives CDR1 LNHDA, CDR2 SQIVND (reference sequence). This CDR3 reads CASSIVGAANTEAFF. The CDR3 DNA is TGTGCCAGTAGTATAGTAGGGGCGGCGAACACTGAAGCTTTCTTT.

This CDR3 reads CASSFRGGRGTDTQYF. The CDR3 region has the DNA TGTGCCAGCAGTTTTCGGGGCGGGAGAGGCACAGATACGCAGTATTTT. V is TRBV28 and J is TRBJ2-3; 7 bases map to TRBD2. The germline gives CDR1 MDHEN, CDR2 SYDVKM. The CDR3 length is 16 residues. The J segment lost 1 base and the V segment lost 3 bases, leaving 7 bases of the junction unmatched.

The chain links TRBV28 to TRBJ2-7; D is undetermined. Germline CDR1 reads MDHEN; CDR2 reads SYDVKM. The CDR3 length is 16 residues. Between the trimmed V and J ends, which lost 3 bases and 2 bases, there was a span of 17 bases. Here the CDR3 reads CASSFHLAALTYEQYF. CDR3 DNA: TGTGCCAGCAGTTTCCATCTGGCAGCCCTCACCTACGAGCAGTACTTC.

The rearrangement uses TRBV27 and TRBJ1-4; the match to TRBD1 covers 8 bases. The CDR3 consists of 14 residues. Germline V gene lookup returns CDR1 MNHEY and CDR2 SMNVEV (reference sequence). The V and J ends lost 6 bases and 8 bases, in that order; junction bases with no gene match: 8. CDR3 in DNA: TGTGCCAGCAGCGCGGACAGGGTAGGAGAAAAACTGTTTTTT. Translation: CASSADRVGEKLFF.

This chain connects TRBV28 to TRBJ1-1, with TRBD1 matching 7 bases. The CDR3 spans 15 residues. V was pared by 6 bases and J by 0 bases, with 7 bases of the junction left unmatched. Per germline, CDR1 MDHEN and CDR2 SYDVKM. CDR3 loop: CASSPPTGLNTEAFF. CDR3 bases: TGTGCCAGCAGCCCACCGACAGGGTTGAACACTGAAGCTTTCTTT.

CDR3 nucleotides: TGTGCCAGCAGCTTAAGTGCGGACAGCCTTGAAGCTTTCTTT. Translated: CASSLSADSLEAFF. This chain connects TRBV7-3 to TRBJ1-1; a possible D gene is TRBD1 (6 bases). Per the germline V gene, CDR1 is SGHTA and CDR2 is FQGTGA. The CDR3 extends over 14 amino acids. Trimming removed 1 base from V and 7 bases from J, with 13 bases in between.

V and J are TRBV11-1 and TRBJ1-2; possibly TRBD1 for D (5 bases). V lost 0 bases and J 8 bases, leaving 16 bases between the germline ends. The CDR3 consists of 15 residues. Germline assignment: CDR1 SGHAT and CDR2 FQDESV (reference sequence). CDR3: CASSLAWGEASGYTF. The CDR3 DNA is TGTGCCAGCAGCTTAGCATGGGGCGAGGCCTCAGGCTACACCTTC.

V gene TRBV6-1 combines with J gene TRBJ2-3; no clear D. Germline CDR1 MNHNS, CDR2 SASEGT. V shed 2 bases and J shed 1 base, with 7 bases lying between them. This CDR3 has 14 residues. DNA of the CDR3: TGTGCCAGCAGTGAATATGGTGGCACAGATACGCAGTATTTT. Residues: CASSEYGGTDTQYF.

CDR3 sequence reads: CASSHKTGNSNQPQHF. CDR3 bases: TGTGCCAGCAGCCATAAAACAGGGAATAGCAATCAGCCCCAGCATTTT. The V gene is TRBV3-1 (or the pseudogene TRBV3-2), the J gene TRBJ1-5, with D possibly being TRBD1 (6 bases). Germline CDR1 reads LGHDT; CDR2 reads YNNKEL (reference sequence). Trimming pared 3 bases from V and 0 bases from J, leaving 12 bases between. There are 16 residues in the CDR3.

This chain uses TRBV5-1 with TRBJ1-1; D is uncertain. V gave up 2 bases and J gave up 1 base, with 6 bases separating them. Looked up from germline, CDR1 is SGHRS and CDR2 is YFSETQ. The CDR3 runs 13 residues. The CDR3 here is CASSFEPNTEAFF. In DNA form, the CDR3 reads TGCGCCAGCAGCTTTGAACCGAACACTGAAGCTTTCTTT.

The chain combines TRBV7-2 with TRBJ1-5; D call uncertain. Trimming stripped 0 bases from V and 0 bases from J, with 6 bases between. CDR1 is SGHTA and CDR2 is FQGNSA in the germline V gene. The CDR3 has 15 amino acids. In DNA form, the CDR3 reads TGTGCCAGCAGCTTAGCAGGATATAGCAATCAGCCCCAGCATTTT. Protein product: CASSLAGYSNQPQHF.

The rearrangement links TRBV28 to TRBJ2-7; D is unclear. Trimming shortened V by 4 bases and J by 4 bases, and 8 bases separated the two germline ends. Germline V lookup: CDR1 MDHEN, CDR2 SYDVKM. The CDR3 is 12 residues long. CDR3 DNA sequence: TGTGCCAGCAGTTCCGAAAGATACGAGCAGTACTTC. This gives the protein CASSSERYEQYF.

This chain links TRBV19 with TRBJ2-3; D perhaps matches TRBD2 (6 bases). This CDR3 is 15 amino acids long. The V gene's germline CDR1 is LNHDA and CDR2 SQIVND (reference sequence). The V gene lost 3 bases and the J gene lost 5 bases, with 15 bases spanning the gap. Here the CDR3 DNA reads TGTGCCAGTAGTATGTTGGCTAGCGATCGAGATACGCAGTATTTT. This translates into CASSMLASDRDTQYF.

The V and J genes are TRBV5-4 and TRBJ1-6; no clear D gene. Trimming cost V 1 base and J 2 bases, with 13 bases left between them. The CDR3 sequence is 17 residues long. Germline CDR1 and CDR2: SGHNT and YYREEE (reference sequence). CDR3 DNA sequence: TGTGCCAGCAGCTTGACAGACCTTCCCCCCTATAATTCACCCCTCCACTTT. Residues: CASSLTDLPPYNSPLHF.

This rearrangement joins TRBV2 to TRBJ1-3, with D hard to call. Deletions cut 3 bases from V and 8 bases from J, with 8 bases between. Germline CDR1 is SNHLY and CDR2 is FYNNEI. This CDR3 spans 12 amino acids. CDR3 nucleotides: TGTGCCAGCAGTGAGACTGGGGACACCATATATTTT. It yields the protein CASSETGDTIYF. The full variable domain, with the rest looked up from reference TRBV2 and TRBJ1-3, is EPEVTQTPSHQVTQMGQEVILRCVPISNHLYFYWYRQILGQKVEFLVSFYNNEISEKSEIFDDQFSVERPDGSNFTLKIRSTKLEDSAMYFCASSETGDTIYFGEGSWLTVV.

The V gene is TRBV13, the J gene TRBJ1-2; tentatively, D is TRBD1 (5 bases). Deletions cut 5 bases from V and 6 bases from J, with 22 bases between. CDR3 length: 16 amino acids. Per germline, CDR1 PRHDT and CDR2 FYEKMQ (reference sequence). DNA for the CDR3: TGTGCCAGCAGCAAAGGGTGGCCACCAGCGGGGGATGGCTACACCTTC. This translates into CASSKGWPPAGDGYTF.

The chain carries TRBV5-6 and TRBJ1-5, with D perhaps matching TRBD1 (6 bases). CDR3 length equals 15 residues. The V and J ends lost 1 base and 6 bases respectively, with 14 bases between them. Germline values: CDR1 SGHDT, CDR2 YYEEEE. DNA for the CDR3: TGTGCCAGCAGCTTGTCCAGGGGAGTAAGTCAGCCCCAGCATTTT. Amino acid sequence: CASSLSRGVSQPQHF.

The chain combines TRBV11-3 with TRBJ2-1; 8 positions agree with TRBD1. J lost 2 bases, V lost 2 bases, and 14 bases had no gene match. CDR3 length: 19 amino acids. Per germline, CDR1 SGHNT and CDR2 YENEEA. CDR3 residues: CASSLFAGFWTGTYNEQFF. In nucleotides, the CDR3 is TGTGCCAGCAGCTTATTTGCGGGTTTTTGGACAGGGACCTACAATGAGCAGTTCTTC. The full variable domain, in which reference TRBV11-3 and TRBJ2-1 provide the parts outside the CDR3, is EAGVVQSPRYKIIEKKQPVAFWCNPISGHNTLYWYLQNLGQGPELLIRYENEEAVDDSQLPKDRFSAERLKGVDSTLKIQPAELGDSAVYLCASSLFAGFWTGTYNEQFFGPGTRLTVL.

The chain carries TRBV6-5 and TRBJ1-5; the D is unclear. CDR1 MNHEY and CDR2 SVGAGI come from the germline V gene. Trimming removed 8 bases from V and 6 bases from J, with 14 bases in between. This CDR3 region has 13 residues. CDR3 region: CASSRESVQPQHF. CDR3 nucleotide sequence: TGTGCCAGCTCTCGGGAATCCGTTCAGCCCCAGCATTTT.

This chain links TRBV6-2 or TRBV6-3 with TRBJ1-3; D call uncertain. Germline V gives CDR1 MNHEY, CDR2 SVGEGT. Trimming pared 2 bases from V and 9 bases from J, leaving 20 bases between. This CDR3 has 16 amino acids. The CDR3 DNA follows: TGTGCCAGCAGTTACGAGATCTGGGCCCGAGATGTCACCATATATTTT. This translates into CASSYEIWARDVTIYF.